These 7 T cell receptor beta chains came from one sample sequenced in a study of blood T cell repertoires in COVID-19. Data came from immunoSEQ multiplex PCR; TCRdb stores just in-frame clones and leaves some out. Of about 250,000 clones listed, about nine tenths are singletons. Sequencing was done on a sample of peripheral blood. The source is a woman between 55 and 75 years old who had recovered from COVID-19.

The table lists this clone with a count of one. The DNA for the CDR3 is TGTGCCAGCAGTCGACTAGCGGGGAGCTCCTACAATGAGCAGTTCTTC. Residues: CASSRLAGSSYNEQFF. The chain links TRBV14 to TRBJ2-1; 11 bases are a match to TRBD2. CDR1 SGHDN and CDR2 FVKESK come from the germline V gene. This CDR3 has 16 residues. With V trimmed by 6 bases and J by 0 bases, 4 bases remained unmatched.

This sequence joins TRBV27 and TRBJ2-7; D is uncertain. Germline V gene sequence: CDR1 MNHEY, CDR2 SMNVEV (reference sequence). V lost 4 bases and J lost 3, with 13 bases in between. The CDR3 consists of 14 residues. CDR3 in amino acids: CASSSPGPFYEQYF. CDR3 DNA: TGTGCCAGCAGTTCCCCAGGTCCATTCTACGAGCAGTACTTC.

This clone was seen a few times. The chain couples TRBV15 to TRBJ1-1, with a tentative D call TRBD1 (6 bases). The germline V and J ends were trimmed by 5 bases and 0 bases, with 10 bases remaining between them. Germline CDR1 is LNHNV and CDR2 is YYDKDF (reference sequence). The CDR3 extends over 14 amino acids. The CDR3 here is CATSEGHLNTEAFF. The CDR3 nucleotides read TGTGCCACCAGCGAGGGACACCTGAACACTGAAGCTTTCTTT. Based on the CDR3 plus reference TRBV15 and TRBJ1-1, the full variable domain is DAMVIQNPRYQVTQFGKPVTLSCSQTLNHNVMYWYQQKSSQAPKLLFHYYDKDFNNEADTPDNFQSRRPNTSFCFLDIRSPGLGDTAMYLCATSEGHLNTEAFFGQGTRLTVV.

V gene TRBV5-8 combines with J gene TRBJ1-6; tentative D call: TRBD1 (6 bases). CDR1 and CDR2 (germline): SGHTS, YDEGEE. The CDR3 totals 17 residues. Trimming took 4 bases from V and 4 from J, leaving 18 bases between them. The CDR3 DNA reads as TGTGCCAGCAGCGCGACAGGTCTTGAAAGTTATAATTCACCCCTCCACTTT. Protein sequence: CASSATGLESYNSPLHF. The whole variable domain, filled in from reference TRBV5-8 and TRBJ1-6, reads EAGVTQSPTHLIKTRGQQATLRCSPISGHTSVYWYQQALGLGLQFLLWYDEGEERNRGNFPPRFSGRQFPNYSSELNVNALELEDSALYLCASSATGLESYNSPLHFGNGTRLTVT.

In this sample, this clone turned up once. The rearrangement joins TRBV5-1 to TRBJ2-2, with a possible D match to TRBD1 (6 bases). From germline, CDR1 is SGHRS and CDR2 YFSETQ. The CDR3 spans 15 residues. V lost 0 bases and J lost 5, with 11 bases in between. CDR3 loop: CASSLGSGATGELFF. The CDR3, as DNA: TGCGCCAGCAGCTTGGGGTCAGGGGCAACCGGGGAGCTGTTTTTT.

The CDR3 bases are TGCAGTGGACAGTTTAATTCACCCCTCCACTTT. Protein: CSGQFNSPLHF. The chain is built from TRBV20-1 and TRBJ1-6; the D gene is possibly TRBD1 (5 bases). The germline V gene encodes CDR1 DFQATT and CDR2 SNEGSKA (reference sequence). With 7 bases removed from V and 6 bases from J, the gap between germline ends came to 7 bases. The CDR3 consists of 11 residues.

The chain joins TRBV9 to TRBJ1-1; D is uncertain. The CDR3 totals 13 residues. Germline V CDR1 and CDR2: SGDLS, YYNGEE. V gave up 2 bases and J gave up 0 bases, with 5 bases separating them. CDR3 nucleotide sequence: TGTGCCAGCAGCGTCGCAGTGAACACTGAAGCTTTCTTT. This translates into CASSVAVNTEAFF. The variable domain in full, with the rest retrieved from reference TRBV9 and TRBJ1-1, is DSGVTQTPKHLITATGQRVTLRCSPRSGDLSVYWYQQSLDQGLQFLIQYYNGEERAKGNILERFSAQQFPDLHSELNLSSLELGDSALYFCASSVAVNTEAFFGQGTRLTVV.